The rows below give T cell receptor beta chains drawn from one sample of a study of glioma-infiltrating T cells after dendritic cell vaccination. Clones were sequenced by immunoSEQ multiplex PCR, and TCRdb holds only the in-frame ones, with some missing. The data contain about 10,000 clones, roughly 77% of them seen just once; the ten biggest clones take up over 40%. This sample comprised blood, obtained after dendritic cell vaccination. The receptor source for this set is a human donor with glioblastoma. Each CDR3 is given with its conserved first and last residue. The order of the fields is D gene, V gene, J gene, clone size, CDR3 protein, CDR3 DNA. A D gene is named only where the DNA matches it firmly. Clone size is shown for a subset of rows, as once, few, many or a class of expanded clone.

TRBD2,TRBV28,TRBJ2-1,.,CASSKPGLVTEQFF,TGTGCCAGCAGCAAACCGGGACTAGTAACTGAGCAGTTCTTC
.,TRBV30,TRBJ2-1,once,CAWISGYGEQFF,TGTGCCTGGATTTCAGGGTACGGTGAGCAGTTCTTC
TRBD1,TRBV4-1,TRBJ2-1,.,CASSQQTGDEQFF,TGCGCCAGCAGCCAACAGACAGGGGATGAGCAGTTCTTC
.,TRBV5-1,TRBJ2-1,.,CASSPTAGYNEQFF,TGCGCCAGCAGCCCAACAGCGGGTTACAATGAGCAGTTCTTC
TRBD2,TRBV4-1,TRBJ2-7,.,CASSQHRGGRAYEQYF,TGCGCCAGCAGCCAACACCGGGGGGGAAGGGCCTACGAGCAGTACTTC
TRBD1,TRBV9,TRBJ2-5,.,CASSVTGAETQYF,TGTGCCAGCAGCGTGACAGGGGCAGAGACCCAGTACTTC
TRBD1,TRBV5-6,TRBJ1-4,.,CASSLYGQATTNEKLFF,TGTGCCAGCAGCTTGTATGGACAGGCGACAACTAATGAAAAACTGTTTTTT
TRBD2,TRBV5-6,TRBJ2-3,.,CASSLGGGPDTQYF,TGTGCCAGCAGCTTGGGCGGGGGGCCCGATACGCAGTATTTT
.,TRBV28,TRBJ1-5,.,CAFVNGGNQPQHF,TGTGCCTTTGTAAATGGGGGGAATCAGCCCCAGCATTTT
.,TRBV5-1,TRBJ2-2,.,CASSWGDNTGELFF,TGCGCCAGCAGCTGGGGAGATAACACCGGGGAGCTGTTTTTT
TRBD1,TRBV27,TRBJ2-7,.,CASSLRTGGFYEQYF,TGTGCCAGCAGTTTACGGACAGGGGGCTTTTACGAGCAGTACTTC
.,TRBV28,TRBJ2-4,few,CASSFFGRGNIQYF,TGTGCCAGCAGTTTTTTCGGGAGAGGAAACATTCAGTACTTC
.,TRBV5-1,TRBJ2-1,.,CASMIRGLSKEQFF,TGCGCCAGCATGATTAGGGGCCTATCAAAGGAGCAGTTCTTC
.,TRBV5-1,TRBJ1-1,.,CASSDKSEEAFF,TGCGCCAGCAGTGACAAGTCTGAGGAAGCTTTCTTT
TRBD1,TRBV18,TRBJ2-2,.,CASSPGTGIHGELFF,TGTGCCAGCTCACCCGGGACAGGGATCCACGGGGAGCTGTTTTTT
.,TRBV7-9,TRBJ1-3,few,CASSPTDFPGNTIYF,TGTGCCAGCAGCCCGACGGACTTCCCTGGAAACACCATATATTTT
.,TRBV28,TRBJ1-2,.,CASSLQGLVGYTF,TGTGCCAGCAGTCTGCAGGGATTGGTGGGCTACACCTTC
.,TRBV9,TRBJ2-2,.,CASSVEGSGGELFF,TGTGCCAGCAGCGTAGAGGGTAGCGGCGGGGAGCTGTTTTTT
TRBD1,TRBV27,TRBJ1-1,.,CASSSYSRQGSKAFF,TGTGCCAGCAGTTCATACTCAAGACAGGGAAGTAAGGCTTTCTTT
TRBD1,TRBV7-2,TRBJ2-7,.,CASSIKAPRGTLYEQYF,TGTGCCAGCAGCATAAAAGCCCCCAGGGGGACCCTCTACGAGCAGTACTTC
.,TRBV30,TRBJ1-2,.,CAWTVTGALYGYTF,TGTGCCTGGACGGTCACAGGCGCTCTCTATGGCTACACCTTC
.,TRBV6-1,TRBJ2-7,.,CASLAWGTTYEQYF,TGTGCCAGCCTGGCATGGGGCACTACCTACGAGCAGTACTTC
.,TRBV6-5,TRBJ2-3,.,CASRTRRTDTDTQYF,TGTGCCAGCAGGACCCGACGGACTGACACAGATACGCAGTATTTT
TRBD1,TRBV28,TRBJ2-7,.,CASSYPGQGAYEQYF,TGTGCCAGCAGCTACCCTGGACAGGGGGCCTACGAGCAGTACTTC
TRBD1,TRBV7-9,TRBJ2-7,.,CASSSTGTAYEQYF,TGTGCCAGCAGCTCAACCGGGACAGCCTACGAGCAGTACTTC
.,TRBV27,TRBJ2-2,.,CASSFVRGFAGELFF,TGTGCCAGCAGTTTTGTCCGGGGGTTCGCCGGGGAGCTGTTTTTT
TRBD1,TRBV5-1,TRBJ2-5,.,CASSLLGQGSWETQYF,TGCGCCAGCAGCTTGCTGGGACAGGGTTCTTGGGAGACCCAGTACTTC
.,TRBV6-5,TRBJ2-7,.,CASSRDGTSRYEQYF,TGTGCCAGCAGTCGAGACGGCACTAGTAGGTACGAGCAGTACTTC
.,TRBV7-2,TRBJ1-1,.,CASSLATSALANTEAFF,TGTGCCAGCAGCTTAGCGACATCTGCGCTTGCGAACACTGAAGCTTTCTTT
.,TRBV7-6,TRBJ2-7,.,CASSLGQGVYEQYF,TGTGCCAGCAGCCTCGGTCAAGGGGTTTACGAGCAGTACTTC
.,TRBV7-9,TRBJ1-1,.,CASSLAARNTEAFF,TGTGCCAGCAGCTTAGCGGCAAGGAACACTGAAGCTTTCTTT
.,TRBV13,TRBJ2-3,.,CASRRSRLATDTQYF,TGTGCCAGCAGGCGGAGTCGGCTCGCCACAGATACGCAGTATTTT
.,TRBV4-2,TRBJ2-5,.,CASSQDLGTGSGTQYF,TGTGCCAGCAGCCAAGATTTGGGAACAGGGTCGGGGACCCAGTACTTC
TRBD1,TRBV29-1,TRBJ1-2,.,CSVAADRGTNGYTF,TGCAGCGTTGCGGCCGACAGGGGGACAAATGGCTACACCTTC
.,TRBV4-1,TRBJ1-4,.,CASSLGTPDYNEKLFF,TGCGCCAGCAGCCTGGGGACACCGGATTACAATGAAAAACTGTTTTTT
.,TRBV5-4,TRBJ2-1,.,CASSLSGYNEQFF,TGTGCCAGCAGCTTGTCGGGGTACAATGAGCAGTTCTTC
.,TRBV19,TRBJ2-5,.,CASSIARSRTGVQETQYF,TGTGCCAGTAGTATAGCCAGATCAAGGACTGGAGTTCAAGAGACCCAGTACTTC
TRBD2,TRBV2,TRBJ2-5,.,CASRLAGEAQYF,TGTGCCAGCAGGCTAGCGGGAGAGGCCCAGTACTTC
.,TRBV2,TRBJ2-3,few,CARGLHTDTQYF,TGTGCCAGGGGACTTCACACAGATACGCAGTATTTT
.,TRBV7-9,TRBJ2-7,.,CASSPGGGQGSYEQYF,TGTGCCAGCAGCCCGGGAGGGGGACAGGGCTCCTACGAGCAGTACTTC
.,TRBV28,TRBJ2-1,.,CASSSATAHTYNEQFF,TGTGCCAGCAGTTCTGCGACAGCCCATACCTACAATGAGCAGTTCTTC
TRBD1,TRBV30,TRBJ1-1,.,CAWRTGDLAEAFF,TGTGCCTGGCGGACAGGAGATTTGGCTGAAGCTTTCTTT
.,TRBV15,TRBJ2-1,.,CATSRDPAGRSYNEQFF,TGTGCCACCAGCAGAGATCCGGCAGGGAGGTCCTACAATGAGCAGTTCTTC
.,TRBV6-1,TRBJ1-1,.,CASSELPGGGNTEAFF,TGTGCCAGCAGTGAGCTACCGGGAGGGGGAAACACTGAAGCTTTCTTT
.,TRBV11-1,TRBJ2-5,.,CASSLTPRETQYF,TGTGCCAGCAGCTTAACCCCGAGGGAGACCCAGTACTTC
.,TRBV30,TRBJ2-7,.,CAWSVGGVNEQYF,TGTGCCTGGAGTGTAGGGGGAGTAAACGAGCAGTACTTC
.,TRBV5-1,TRBJ2-5,.,CASRRSGEETQYF,TGCGCCAGCAGACGGTCCGGGGAAGAGACCCAGTACTTC
TRBD1,TRBV29-1,TRBJ2-5,few,CSVEVQGAPQETQYF,TGCAGCGTTGAAGTGCAGGGGGCTCCCCAAGAGACCCAGTACTTC
.,TRBV18,TRBJ1-1,.,CASSPKALTLNTEAFF,TGTGCCAGCTCACCAAAGGCATTGACTTTGAACACTGAAGCTTTCTTT
.,TRBV2,TRBJ1-5,.,CASSDVTSFMDNQPQHF,TGTGCCAGCAGTGATGTGACAAGCTTTATGGACAATCAGCCCCAGCATTTT
TRBD1,TRBV6-1,TRBJ2-5,.,CASSAGTGWYF,TGTGCCAGCAGCGCTGGGACAGGTTGGTACTTC
TRBD1,TRBV12-5,TRBJ1-2,.,CASAPTGLDGYTF,TGTGCTAGTGCCCCGACAGGGCTGGATGGCTACACCTTC
.,TRBV5-6,TRBJ2-7,.,CASKIDQGGDEQYF,TGTGCCAGCAAAATCGACCAGGGGGGCGACGAGCAGTACTTC
TRBD2,TRBV5-1,TRBJ2-1,.,CASSLDGTGGDEQFF,TGCGCCAGCAGCTTGGATGGAACGGGAGGGGATGAGCAGTTCTTC
TRBD2,TRBV29-1,TRBJ2-7,.,CSVGLAGTYEQYF,TGCAGCGTTGGACTAGCGGGGACCTACGAGCAGTACTTC
.,TRBV27,TRBJ2-7,.,CASSLTGYEQYF,TGTGCCAGCAGTTTGACAGGCTACGAGCAGTACTTC
TRBD1,TRBV5-4,TRBJ2-2,.,CASSLAGTGNTGELFF,TGTGCCAGCAGCTTGGCGGGGACAGGGAACACCGGGGAGCTGTTTTTT